These 20 T cell receptor beta chains came from one sample sequenced in a study of shared clonotypes between healthy human individuals. TCRdb's copy holds only in-frame clones and misses some; the assay was immunoSEQ multiplex PCR. The sample consists of a few million clones, approximately 94% of them appearing once. The sequenced sample was naive CD4+ T cells sorted from blood. Described subset: CD45RA+ positively selected. These receptors all stem from a man aged 18 to 30 in good health.

This rearrangement joins TRBV6-1 to TRBJ2-2; a weak D match, TRBD1 (6 bases). Trimming cost V 2 bases and J 6 bases, with 13 bases left between them. Germline values: CDR1 MNHNS, CDR2 SASEGT. This CDR3 is 15 amino acids long. The CDR3 bases are TGTGCCAGCAGTGAACCGGGCAGGGGCTCCGGGGAGCTGTTTTTT. Its protein is CASSEPGRGSGELFF.

The rearrangement joins TRBV27 to TRBJ1-5, with a tentative D call TRBD1 (6 bases). The CDR3 sequence is 17 residues long. The germline V gene encodes CDR1 MNHEY and CDR2 SMNVEV (reference sequence). With 6 bases removed from V and 1 base from J, the gap between germline ends came to 19 bases. CDR3 in DNA: TGTGCCAGCAGAAGCCTGGGGGGGGCTCTCAGCAATCAGCCCCAGCATTTT. Translated: CASRSLGGALSNQPQHF.

The gene calls are TRBV19 and TRBJ2-5; 8 bases match TRBD1. The CDR3 sequence is 13 residues long. The germline gives CDR1 LNHDA, CDR2 SQIVND (reference sequence). Trimming took 10 bases from V and 4 from J; bases not matched to a gene: 8. The chain's CDR3 is CATPPGGSETQYF. The CDR3 DNA follows: TGTGCCACCCCCCCAGGGGGCTCAGAGACCCAGTACTTC.

V and J are TRBV9 and TRBJ2-3; TRBD1 or TRBD2 may be the D gene (6 bases each). Deletions cut 3 bases from V and 0 bases from J, with 11 bases between. Looked up from germline, CDR1 is SGDLS and CDR2 is YYNGEE. The CDR3 spans 15 residues. The chain's CDR3 is CASSEGGGSTDTQYF. Written as DNA, the CDR3 is TGTGCCAGCAGCGAGGGGGGCGGGAGCACAGATACGCAGTATTTT.

This clone was picked up one time. This chain links TRBV9 with TRBJ2-3; a weak D match, TRBD1 (5 bases). V lost 0 bases to trimming and J lost 0 bases, with 8 bases between them. Germline CDR1 and CDR2: SGDLS and YYNGEE. The CDR3 is 15 amino acids. CDR3: CASSVGTPSTDTQYF. In DNA form, the CDR3 reads TGTGCCAGCAGCGTAGGGACACCGAGCACAGATACGCAGTATTTT.

The V and J genes are TRBV25-1 and TRBJ1-1; TRBD1 might be the D (6 bases). This CDR3 comprises 14 residues. Deletions cut 7 bases from V and 0 bases from J, with 12 bases between. CDR1 is MGHDK, CDR2 SYGVNS, per germline. The CDR3 loop reads CASTEGGLNTEAFF. CDR3 coding DNA: TGTGCCAGCACCGAAGGGGGGCTGAACACTGAAGCTTTCTTT.

The chain carries TRBV5-1 and TRBJ2-1; TRBD2 aligns across 10 bases. Germline loops: CDR1 SGHRS, CDR2 YFSETQ. The CDR3 has 18 amino acids. Trimming removed 0 bases from V and 6 bases from J; junction bases left unmatched: 12. CDR3 coding DNA: TGCGCCAGCAGCTTGGGGCTAGCGGGAGAATCAGGGGGCAATGAGCAGTTCTTC. Protein product: CASSLGLAGESGGNEQFF.

The sample holds one count of this clone. This chain connects TRBV28 to TRBJ2-5; 10 nucleotides line up with TRBD1. The J call may be mistaken, given a closer DNA end match to TRBJ2-7. Germline V gene sequence: CDR1 MDHEN, CDR2 SYDVKM. The CDR3 totals 15 residues. The CDR3 nucleotides are TGTGCCAGCAGCAACTCCGGGACAGGGGCCTACGAGCAGTACTTC. This encodes CASSNSGTGAYEQYF.

Note on this clone: Other DNA sequences in this sample translate to the same CDR3. This chain uses TRBV20-1 with TRBJ2-7; D not resolved. V was cut by 0 bases and J by 5 bases, with 5 bases left in between. Germline-derived CDR1 and CDR2 are DFQATT and SNEGSKA (reference sequence). This CDR3 comprises 11 residues. The CDR3 here is CSARDLNEQYF. The CDR3 DNA is TGCAGTGCTAGAGATCTAAACGAGCAGTACTTC.

V and J are TRBV6-5 and TRBJ1-2, with 8 bases identical to TRBD1. This CDR3 is built from 16 residues. CDR1 and CDR2 (germline): MNHEY, SVGAGI. V was clipped by 2 bases and J by 4 bases; unmatched bases: 9. The CDR3 sequence is CASSYGQGAISYGYTF. Here the CDR3 DNA reads TGTGCCAGCAGTTACGGGCAGGGGGCGATCAGCTATGGCTACACCTTC.

The chain uses TRBV21-1 and TRBJ1-5; the D call of TRBD1 is as the table states it, not checked on the DNA. TRBV21-1 represents a pseudogene. The length of the CDR3 is 16 residues. The CDR3 nucleotides read TGTGCCAGCAGCCCACGCGACAGGAATAGCAATCAGCCCCAGCATTTT. It encodes CASSPRDRNSNQPQHF.

Concerning this clone: In the same sample, other DNA sequences code for this CDR3. V and J are TRBV5-1 and TRBJ2-7; no firm D call. This CDR3 region has 13 residues. The germline gives CDR1 SGHRS, CDR2 YFSETQ. Trimming cost V 0 bases and J 1 base, with 5 bases left between them. The CDR3 coding sequence is TGCGCCAGCAGCTTGGAGGGATCCTACGAGCAGTACTTC. Translating gives CASSLEGSYEQYF.

In the case of this clone: This CDR3 is also generated by other DNA sequences in the sample. V is TRBV11-2 and J is TRBJ2-7; D possibly matches TRBD1 or TRBD2 (5 bases each). This CDR3 is built from 13 residues. Trimming left V 5 bases short and J 3 bases short, with 11 bases between. CDR1 is SGHAT and CDR2 is FQNNGV in the germline V gene. The CDR3 bases are TGTGCCAGCAGCCGGGACGGTTACTACGAGCAGTACTTC. It specifies CASSRDGYYEQYF.

DNA for the CDR3: TGCGCCAGCAGTGAGTCGCTGCTTAGCAATCAGCCCCAGCATTTT. This sequence encodes CASSESLLSNQPQHF. V is TRBV10-2 and J is TRBJ1-5; no reliable D call. V gave up 0 bases and J gave up 0 bases, with 6 bases separating them. From germline, CDR1 is WSHSY and CDR2 SAAADI. CDR3 length: 15 amino acids.

The J gene is TRBJ2-2, the V gene TRBV4-1; D may be TRBD1 (6 bases). The CDR3 spans 16 residues. Trimming cost V 3 bases and J 4 bases, with 15 bases left between them. Germline V CDR1 and CDR2: MGHRA, YSYEKL. The CDR3 sequence is CASSHPRQAATGELFF. The CDR3 bases are TGCGCCAGCAGCCACCCACGACAGGCTGCCACCGGGGAGCTGTTTTTT.

J is TRBJ2-5 and V is TRBV18; TRBD1 is a possible D gene (5 bases). V was clipped by 3 bases and J by 2 bases, with 19 bases between them. The germline CDR1 and CDR2 sequences are KGHSH and LQKENI. This CDR3 has 17 amino acids. In DNA form, the CDR3 reads TGTGCCAGCTCACCTTTTACAGGACCTAAATTGCAAGAGACCCAGTACTTC. Its translation: CASSPFTGPKLQETQYF.

The rearrangement joins TRBV2 to TRBJ1-5; TRBD1 matches at 8 bases. This CDR3 is built from 14 residues. V lost 8 bases and J lost 4; bases outside the gene matches: 7. The germline CDR1 and CDR2 sequences are SNHLY and FYNNEI. Here the CDR3 reads CASGGQGRNQPQHF. The CDR3 DNA sequence: TGTGCCAGCGGTGGACAGGGTCGAAATCAGCCCCAGCATTTT.

The chain has TRBV6-1 and TRBJ1-5; possibly TRBD1 for D (5 bases). Germline assignment: CDR1 MNHNS and CDR2 SASEGT. CDR3 length: 17 amino acids. V was shortened by 3 bases and J by 2 bases, with 17 bases between the two germline ends. The CDR3 DNA follows: TGTGCCAGCAGTGAGGACCACAGGTCCCGAGGCAATCAGCCCCAGCATTTT. Residues: CASSEDHRSRGNQPQHF.

The chain is built from TRBV28 and TRBJ2-2, with TRBD1 matching 10 bases. Germline V gene sequence: CDR1 MDHEN, CDR2 SYDVKM. The CDR3 is 14 residues long. Trimming at V came to 5 bases and at J to 4 bases, leaving 1 base not matched to a gene. CDR3 nucleotides: TGTGCCAGCAGTCGGACAGGGGGCACCGGGGAGCTGTTTTTT. This codes for CASSRTGGTGELFF.

The V and J genes are TRBV15 and TRBJ2-1, with TRBD2 as a possible D gene (5 bases). Trimming pared 4 bases from V and 4 bases from J, leaving 11 bases between. CDR1 and CDR2 (germline): LNHNV, YYDKDF (reference sequence). The length of the CDR3 is 14 residues. This chain's CDR3 is CATSKGGTYNEQFF. CDR3 sequence (DNA): TGTGCCACCAGCAAAGGAGGAACATACAATGAGCAGTTCTTC. Full variable domain (remainder filled in from reference TRBV15 and TRBJ2-1): DAMVIQNPRYQVTQFGKPVTLSCSQTLNHNVMYWYQQKSSQAPKLLFHYYDKDFNNEADTPDNFQSRRPNTSFCFLDIRSPGLGDTAMYLCATSKGGTYNEQFFGPGTRLTVL.